Below, one T cell receptor beta chain is given with its context. This sample stems from a study of technical replicates of blood from several donors. There are 13 residues in the CDR3. CDR1 SGHVS and CDR2 FNYEAQ come from the germline V gene. Trimming took off 3 bases at V and 5 bases at J, with 11 bases between the two ends. Data came from immunoSEQ multiplex PCR; TCRdb stores just in-frame clones and leaves some out. The sample shows around 57,000 clones, 94% of them seen only once. This clonotype was sampled from a human donor in good health. The chain combines TRBV7-6 with TRBJ2-7, with a tentative D call TRBD2 (6 bases). Source material: T cells isolated from PBMCs. CDR3 coding DNA: TGTGCCAGCAGCTTTTTGGGGGAGGACGAGCAGTACTTC. This encodes CASSFLGEDEQYF.